The 5 T cell receptor beta chains listed next were all sequenced from one sample in a study of blood T cell repertoires in COVID-19. Assay: immunoSEQ multiplex PCR; the TCRdb copy retains only in-frame clones and omits some. The table includes about 140,000 clones, around 82% detected once. Specimen: peripheral blood. All receptors come from a human donor in a cohort sampled during active COVID-19.

CDR3 sequence reads: CASRRGYNSPLHF. CDR3 in DNA: TGTGCCAGTAGGAGGGGCTATAATTCACCCCTCCACTTT. This rearrangement joins TRBV11-2 to TRBJ1-6; D is perhaps TRBD1 (5 bases). The CDR3 covers 13 residues. The V gene's germline CDR1 is SGHAT and CDR2 FQNNGV. The germline V and J ends were trimmed by 9 bases and 3 bases, with 9 bases remaining between them. The full variable domain, its missing parts supplied by reference TRBV11-2 and TRBJ1-6, is EAGVAQSPRYKIIEKRQSVAFWCNPISGHATLYWYQQILGQGPKLLIQFQNNGVVDDSQLPKDRFSAERLKGVDSTLKIQPAKLEDSAVYLCASRRGYNSPLHFGNGTRLTVT.

The chain employs TRBV12-5 and TRBJ1-1, with 8 bases that match TRBD1. J was trimmed by 1 base and V by 6 bases; bases with no gene match: 22. Per the germline V gene, CDR1 is LGHNT and CDR2 is FRNRAP. The CDR3 is 20 residues long. The CDR3 region has the DNA TGTGCTAGTGGACCCCGGGACAGGTTGGTAGGAAGACTAGAGAACACTGAAGCTTTCTTT. This gives the protein CASGPRDRLVGRLENTEAFF.

This clone was observed a few times. This chain joins TRBV5-1 and TRBJ2-7, with D possibly matching TRBD2 (6 bases). Germline-derived CDR1 and CDR2 are SGHRS and YFSETQ. This CDR3 is built from 14 residues. V was cut by 4 bases and J by 3 bases, with 14 bases left in between. CDR3 region: CASSRTTSNYEQYF. In DNA form, the CDR3 reads TGCGCCAGCAGCCGAACGACTAGTAACTACGAGCAGTACTTC.

J is TRBJ1-1 and V is TRBV3-1 (or the pseudogene TRBV3-2), with 7 bases lining up with TRBD1. V lost 0 bases and J lost 9; bases outside the gene matches: 1. The CDR3 runs to 12 residues. Germline CDR1 reads LGHDT; CDR2 reads YNNKEL (reference sequence). The CDR3 bases are TGTGCCAGCAGCCAAGAGACAGGGCAAGCTTTCTTT. Translated, it gives CASSQETGQAFF.

The chain combines TRBV3-1 (or the pseudogene TRBV3-2) with TRBJ2-7; maybe TRBD1 (5 bases). CDR1 is LGHDT and CDR2 is YNNKEL in the germline V gene (reference sequence). The CDR3 has 13 residues. The germline V and J ends were trimmed by 3 bases and 5 bases, with 11 bases remaining between them. CDR3 protein: CASSHFQGNEQYF. The CDR3 nucleotides are TGTGCCAGCAGCCATTTCCAGGGTAACGAGCAGTACTTC.